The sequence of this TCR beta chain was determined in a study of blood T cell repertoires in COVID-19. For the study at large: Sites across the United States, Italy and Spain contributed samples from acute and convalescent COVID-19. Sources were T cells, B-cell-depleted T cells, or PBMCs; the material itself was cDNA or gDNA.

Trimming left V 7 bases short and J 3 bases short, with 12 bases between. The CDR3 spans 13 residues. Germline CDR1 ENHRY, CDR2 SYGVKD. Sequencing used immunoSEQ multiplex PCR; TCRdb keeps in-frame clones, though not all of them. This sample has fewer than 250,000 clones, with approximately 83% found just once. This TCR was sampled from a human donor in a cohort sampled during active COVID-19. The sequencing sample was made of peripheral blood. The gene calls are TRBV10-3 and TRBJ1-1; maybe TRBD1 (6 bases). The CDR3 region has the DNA TGTGCCATCACTCGGGACAAAGACACTGAAGCTTTCTTT. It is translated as CAITRDKDTEAFF.